A selection of T cell receptor beta chains follows, all from one sample in a study of blood T cell repertoires in COVID-19. Assay used: immunoSEQ multiplex PCR; TCRdb lists only in-frame clones, some missing. In the table there are 200,000 to 250,000 clones, around 83% of which are singletons. Sequenced input: peripheral blood. These receptors were obtained from a woman aged 50 to 60 with acute or convalescent COVID-19. CDR3s include the opening cysteine and the closing phenylalanine or tryptophan. D genes are given only for firm matches. Some rows mark clone size as missing; the rest say once, few, many or name a class of expanded clone.

V,J,size,D,DNA,CDR3
TRBV11-2,TRBJ1-1,NA,NA,TGTGCCAGCAGACAGGGTGGTCACACTGAAGCTTTCTTT,CASRQGGHTEAFF
TRBV19,TRBJ2-5,few,TRBD1,TGTGCCAGTAACAGGGGGAGAGGGGAGACCCAGTACTTC,CASNRGRGETQYF
TRBV11-2,TRBJ1-1,NA,TRBD1,TGTGCCAGCAGCCAGGACAGGGGGCGAGGCACTGAAGCTTTCTTT,CASSQDRGRGTEAFF
TRBV7-2,TRBJ2-3,NA,NA,TGTGCCAGCAGCCCATCACTCCGTGGAGGGCGTGATACGCAGTATTTT,CASSPSLRGGRDTQYF
TRBV6-6,TRBJ2-5,NA,TRBD2,TGTGCCAGCAGCCCCGGGGGGGGGAGACAAGAGACCCAGTACTTC,CASSPGGGRQETQYF
TRBV21-1,TRBJ2-5,NA,NA,TGTGCCAGCAGCAACGCCCCGAGTAGAGAGACCCAGTACTTC,CASSNAPSRETQYF
TRBV4-1,TRBJ2-7,NA,NA,TGCGCCAGCAGCCAAGAAAACACGGGCTCCTACGAGCAGTACTTC,CASSQENTGSYEQYF
TRBV28,TRBJ1-5,NA,TRBD1,TGTGCCAGCAGTTTACTCAGTTACGGGACAGGGGATTTTGGGGGCAATCAGCCCCAGCATTTT,CASSLLSYGTGDFGGNQPQHF
TRBV10-3,TRBJ2-7,NA,TRBD2,TGTGCCATCAGTATAGCGGGAGGGAACGACGAGCAGTACTTC,CAISIAGGNDEQYF
TRBV28,TRBJ2-3,NA,NA,TGTGCCAGCAGTTTACGGGGGTCGACAGATACGCAGTATTTT,CASSLRGSTDTQYF
TRBV15,TRBJ2-5,NA,NA,TGTGCCACCAGCAGAGATGCAGGGTTGCTGGAGACCCAGTACTTC,CATSRDAGLLETQYF
TRBV11-3,TRBJ2-3,NA,TRBD2,TGTGCCAGCAGCCCGGGACTAGCTTCAGATACGCAGTATTTT,CASSPGLASDTQYF
TRBV6-5,TRBJ2-2,few,TRBD1,TGTGCCAGCAGATACGACAGGGGGCTAGGGGAGCTGTTTTTT,CASRYDRGLGELFF
TRBV5-1,TRBJ1-6,NA,TRBD1,TGCGCCAGCAGCTCCGACAGGGCGAATTCACCCCTCCACTTT,CASSSDRANSPLHF